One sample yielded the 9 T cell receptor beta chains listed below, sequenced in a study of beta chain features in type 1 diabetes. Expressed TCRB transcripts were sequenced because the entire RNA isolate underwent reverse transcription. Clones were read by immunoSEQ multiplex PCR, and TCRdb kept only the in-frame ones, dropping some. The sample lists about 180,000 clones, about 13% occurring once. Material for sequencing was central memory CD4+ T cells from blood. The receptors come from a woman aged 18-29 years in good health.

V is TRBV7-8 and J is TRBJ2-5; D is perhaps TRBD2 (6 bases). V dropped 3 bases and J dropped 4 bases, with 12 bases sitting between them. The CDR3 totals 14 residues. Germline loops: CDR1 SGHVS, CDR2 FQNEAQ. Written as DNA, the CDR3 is TGTGCCAGCAGCTTTTCGACTAGTCCAGAGACCCAGTACTTC. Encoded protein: CASSFSTSPETQYF. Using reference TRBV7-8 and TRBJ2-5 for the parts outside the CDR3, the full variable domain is GAGVSQSPRYKVAKRGQDVALRCDPISGHVSLFWYQQALGQGPEFLTYFQNEAQLDKSGLPSDRFFAERPEGSVSTLKIQRTQQEDSAVYLCASSFSTSPETQYFGPGTRLLVL.

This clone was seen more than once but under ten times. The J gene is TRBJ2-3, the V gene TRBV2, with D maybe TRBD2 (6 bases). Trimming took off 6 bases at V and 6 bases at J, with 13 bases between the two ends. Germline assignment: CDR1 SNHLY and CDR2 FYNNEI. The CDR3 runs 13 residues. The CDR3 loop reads CASSGGTRDTQYF. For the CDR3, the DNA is TGTGCCAGCAGCGGAGGGACTCGCGATACGCAGTATTTT.

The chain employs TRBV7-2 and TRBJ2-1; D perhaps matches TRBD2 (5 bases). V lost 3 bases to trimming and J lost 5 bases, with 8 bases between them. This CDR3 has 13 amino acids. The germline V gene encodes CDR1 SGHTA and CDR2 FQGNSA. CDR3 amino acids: CASSFGVNNEQFF. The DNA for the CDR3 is TGTGCCAGCAGCTTCGGGGTAAACAATGAGCAGTTCTTC.

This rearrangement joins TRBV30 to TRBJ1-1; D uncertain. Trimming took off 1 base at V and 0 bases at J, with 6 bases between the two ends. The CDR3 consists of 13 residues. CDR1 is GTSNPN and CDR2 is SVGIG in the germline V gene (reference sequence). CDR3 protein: CAWSADLNTEAFF. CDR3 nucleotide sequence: TGTGCCTGGAGTGCTGACTTGAACACTGAAGCTTTCTTT.

The CDR3 loop reads CATQDRRTNYGYTF. CDR3 sequence (DNA): TGTGCCACCCAGGACAGGCGCACTAACTATGGCTACACCTTC. The V and J genes are TRBV10-3 and TRBJ1-2; TRBD1 matches 7 bases. The germline CDR1 and CDR2 sequences are ENHRY and SYGVKD. The CDR3 is made up of 14 amino acids. Trimming at V came to 10 bases and at J to 0 bases, leaving 8 bases not matched to a gene.

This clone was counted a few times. The CDR3, as DNA: TGCGCCAGCAGCCAAGATGGGGGGAGAGAGACCCAGTACTTC. This encodes CASSQDGGRETQYF. The genes are TRBV4-3 and TRBJ2-5; D may be TRBD2 (6 bases). The CDR3 consists of 14 residues. Trimming shortened V by 0 bases and J by 4 bases, and 9 bases separated the two germline ends. Germline V gene data show CDR1 as LGHNA and CDR2 as YSLEER.

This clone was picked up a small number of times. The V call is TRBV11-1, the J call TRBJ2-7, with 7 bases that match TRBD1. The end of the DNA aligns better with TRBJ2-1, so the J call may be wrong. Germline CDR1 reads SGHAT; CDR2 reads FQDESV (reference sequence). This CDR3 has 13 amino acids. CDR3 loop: CASSSRQGNEQFF. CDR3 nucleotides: TGTGCCAGCAGCTCGAGACAGGGCAATGAGCAGTTCTTC.

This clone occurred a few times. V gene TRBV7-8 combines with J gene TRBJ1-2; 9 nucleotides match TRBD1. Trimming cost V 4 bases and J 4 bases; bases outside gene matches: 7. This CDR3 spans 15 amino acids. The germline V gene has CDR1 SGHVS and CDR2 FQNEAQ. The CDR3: CASSSYGTGSYGYTF. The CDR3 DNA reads TGTGCCAGCAGCTCCTACGGGACAGGGAGCTATGGCTACACCTTC.

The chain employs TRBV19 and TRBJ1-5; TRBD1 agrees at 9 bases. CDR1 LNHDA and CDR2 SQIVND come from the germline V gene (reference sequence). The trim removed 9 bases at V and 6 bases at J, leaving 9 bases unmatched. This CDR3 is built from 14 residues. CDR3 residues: CASSGQGVGQPQHF. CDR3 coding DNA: TGTGCCAGCTCGGGACAGGGTGTCGGTCAGCCCCAGCATTTT.